The clone carrying this T cell receptor beta chain was counted once. CDR3 length equals 14 residues. Per the germline V gene, CDR1 is MNHEY and CDR2 is SVGAGI. The V and J ends lost 7 bases and 4 bases respectively, with 14 bases between them. These data are taken from a study of blood T cell repertoires in COVID-19. Study in general: The United States, Italy and Spain provided the acute and convalescent COVID-19 samples. The analysed material was cDNA or gDNA that came from T cells, B-cell-depleted T cells, or PBMCs.

In the authors' methods: Reference gene primers were amplified, and this amplification served to estimate nucleated cell counts. The protocol was immunoSEQ multiplex PCR, while the TCRdb copy is restricted to in-frame clones and leaves out a portion. V, J and clone size are those of that table, while D and trimming were read from the DNA. This table holds more than 85,000 clones, less than 85% found once. The chain combines TRBV6-5 with TRBJ1-5; D not resolved. The TCR sequence derives from a human donor in a cohort sampled during active COVID-19. The sequenced sample was peripheral blood. This CDR3 reads CASTEQDSNQPQHF. CDR3 nucleotides: TGTGCCAGCACGGAGCAGGACTCTAATCAGCCCCAGCATTTT.